The present T cell receptor beta chain was sequenced within a study of CD8+CD57+ T cells in acquired aplastic anemia. Regarding this clonotype: One end of the junction fails to match germline, which may point to a read error.

Sequencing was done on patients that had shown CD8+CD57+ cell expansion by flow cytometry. The germline CDR1 and CDR2 sequences are LNHDA and SQIVND (reference sequence). The CDR3 contains 11 residues. According to the study, genomic DNA was the template for TCR beta VDJ and CDR3 profiling. TCRdb reanalysed the reads using MiXCR and keeps one entry per CDR3 protein. Of approximately 300,000 distinct CDR3 sequences listed, roughly 53% are singletons. The clonotype was recovered from a human donor with aplastic anemia. What was sequenced was sorted CD4+, CD8+, or CD8+CD57+ T cells (not recorded which) from PBMCs. The chain recombines TRBV19 with TRBJ2-1; D is ambiguous. The CDR3 DNA sequence: TGTGCCAGTAGTATATCGCGAGAGCGGTTCTTC. Translation gives CASSISRERFF.